This T cell receptor beta chain originates from a study of T cells in narcolepsy. Study observations and caveats: Comparing one patient's CSF and blood CD4+ clonotypes highlighted HCRT- and TRIB2-specific autoreactive clonotypes.

This CDR3 has 14 amino acids. V dropped 4 bases and J dropped 5; count of bases not matched to a gene: 5. The germline CDR1 and CDR2 sequences are SGHTA and FQGNSA. Only in-frame clones appear in the TCRdb table, and some are missing; sequencing was by immunoSEQ multiplex PCR. The table lists tens of thousands of clones, around 79% of them singletons. To note about this clone: Its antigen is not identified.

The sequenced sample consisted of memory (CD45RA-) CD4+ T cells from blood. The clonotype comes from a human donor in good health. This chain links TRBV7-2 with TRBJ2-7; TRBD1 aligns across 10 bases. The CDR3, as DNA: TGTGCCAGCAGCTCAGTGACAGGGGGCGACGAGCAGTACTTC. Its protein product is CASSSVTGGDEQYF. Together with reference TRBV7-2 and TRBJ2-7, the CDR3 gives the full variable domain: GAGVSQSPSNKVTEKGKDVELRCDPISGHTALYWYRQSLGQGLEFLIYFQGNSAPDKSGLPSDRFSAERTGGSVSTLTIQRTQQEDSAVYLCASSSVTGGDEQYFGPGTRLTVT.